The present T cell receptor (beta chain) was sequenced within a study of response to subunit inactivated influenza vaccine. Study-wide results and limits: New T cells are recruited in small numbers by each seasonal influenza vaccination, according to the authors' suggestion.

TCRdb re-called the RT-PCR reads with MiXCR, one entry per CDR3 protein. Among approximately 480,000 distinct CDR3 sequences, roughly 11% were seen once, and the ten largest hold around 12%. The V gene's germline CDR1 is SQVTM and CDR2 ANQGSEA. The V segment lost 4 bases and the J segment 4 bases; nucleotides outside the gene matches: 7. The CDR3 totals 14 residues. This clonotype showed up many times. Its antigen is unknown. The receptor comes from a man over 45 who received an inactivated influenza vaccine. The chain recombines TRBV29-1 with TRBJ2-5; TRBD1 aligns across 9 bases. The source material was PBMCs from blood, sampled 40 to 50 days after vaccination. The CDR3 DNA follows: TGCAGCGTTGGCGGACAGGGGTTACGAGAGACCCAGTACTTC. Protein product: CSVGGQGLRETQYF.